This TCR beta chain was sequenced in a study of PD-L1 blockade in urothelial cancer (TCRdb year 2017). For the study in its entirety: Every patient began therapy at some point between 2013 and 2015 and was given atezolizumab 1,200 mg intravenously every 3 weeks. An ECOG performance status of 0 or 1 was recorded for the patients, and 0 to 3 prior chemotherapy regimens had been received by the patients. An exploratory multi-omic analysis was conducted of the somatic, immune and clinical correlates of response to PD-L1 blockade with atezolizumab in urothelial cancer. Blood samples were analyzed at two time points: 3 weeks after treatment start (second dose) and 6 weeks after treatment start. A median of about 150,000 T cells and 65,000 to 90,000 unique TCRs was obtained from blood samples, and a median clonality of approximately 0.086 was observed. Twenty-nine patients had pretreatment blood TCR-seq, approximately 24 had at least one posttreatment blood collection, and approximately 24 had tumor TCR-seq. About nine tenths of the roughly 29 patients were identified as males with urothelial cancer of bladder origin, and a prior smoking history was reported by 18 of 29 patients. Pretreatment tumor samples, along with matched peripheral blood serially collected before and after atezolizumab treatment, were subjected to TCR sequencing. Durable clinical benefit was defined as a progression-free survival longer than 6 months, and TCR features were additionally tested against progression-free survival and overall survival. Whole exome sequencing and RNA sequencing of pretreatment tumors were performed alongside TCR sequencing in the same patients. Durable clinical benefit was achieved by nine patients but not by the remaining 20. What the work shows at the level of the full study, not this receptor alone: Because the sample size was small (n of about 30) and many exploratory analyses were performed, the results are intended to be hypothesis-generating. Improved progression-free and overall survival was found to be associated with pretreatment peripheral blood TCR clonality below the median. Greater expansion of tumor-associated TCR clones in peripheral blood 3 weeks after the start of treatment was observed in patients with durable benefit (n of about 20, p = 0.022).

Details on this clone: Which antigen it targets is not known. Base qualities are not provided; no much larger clone lies one nucleotide away.

In the paper's terms, the time point label means: peripheral blood 6 weeks after treatment start. A total of around 30 patients with locally advanced or metastatic urothelial carcinoma, treated at Memorial Sloan Kettering on a trial protocol, made up the cohort. Peripheral blood mononuclear cells were collected pretreatment and during treatment, with between 1 and 8 total time points per patient. The Qiagen DNeasy Blood extraction kit was used to purify genomic DNA from total PBMCs and tumor samples. Collected pretreatment and during treatment, PBMCs were isolated and stored as previously described. Via the germline V gene (reference sequence), CDR1 is PRHDT and CDR2 FYEKMQ. The CDR3 goes from the cysteine to the phenylalanine over 14 residues. Of all the DNA, just the CDR3 is kept, 42 bases in frame from base 1. V gives up 4 bases and J gives up 6 bases, and the segment between their germline ends measures 15 bases.

Each PCR received spiked-in synthetic TCR analog templates so that absolute template abundance could be estimated from read counts. Using the immunoSEQ assay, TCRbeta CDR3 regions were amplified from genomic DNA with bias-controlled V and J gene primers. Rearranged TCRbeta segments were sequenced at approximately 20X coverage. Per the original workflow: Clustering was used to correct sequencing errors, and CDR3s were annotated against IMGT so that V, D and J genes could be assigned. Only productive TCRbeta rearrangements were used in downstream analyses, excluding out-of-frame or stop-codon sequences. Clonality was calculated as one minus the Shannon entropy normalized by the log of the number of unique productive sequences. Fisher's exact test with Benjamini-Hochberg correction, at a threshold of adjusted p below 0.01, was used to find clones that differed between time points or between blood and tumor. TCRdb limited this immuneACCESS table to in-frame rearrangements with V and J called. A share of clones is missing; checked studies link under half to unresolved V genes, and the rest is unexplained. V and J calls and clone size come straight from that table; D and trimming were deduced from the DNA. The sample table records some 41,000 clones; 83% of these occur just once. Of the sample, less than 15% falls within the top ten clones.

The TCR comes from a man between 60 and 70 years old with urothelial cancer. This chain joins TRBV13 to TRBJ1-2, and possibly TRBD1, on 6 matching bases. The sample was PBMCs, taken around atezolizumab (anti-PD-L1) treatment. In nucleotide form, the sequence is TGTGCCAGCAGCTCTAGAGGGGGAGCAAATGGCTACACCTTC. Translated, this is CASSSRGGANGYTF.